One and the same sample provided the 10 T cell receptor beta chains below, sequenced in a study of T-cell memory formation after mild COVID-19. TCRdb recomputed calls from the 5' RACE reads with MiXCR, one row per CDR3 protein. The profile covers about 440,000 distinct CDR3 sequences, with 20% appearing a single time and around 8.4% taken by the ten largest. The sample was PBMCs or a T cell subset sorted from them (not recorded which). The receptors here all came from an adult woman who had mild COVID-19 (a few samples of this study predate the infection). Cell type and time point are not known.

This clonotype was found once. The chain's CDR3 is CASSPNVAPPGTDTQYF. CDR3 nucleotides: TGTGCCAGCAGCCCTAATGTCGCCCCTCCCGGCACAGATACGCAGTATTTT. V usage is TRBV6-5 and J usage is TRBJ2-3; D ambiguous. V gave up 6 bases and J gave up 1 base, with 20 bases separating them. Germline V gene sequence: CDR1 MNHEY, CDR2 SVGAGI. This CDR3 is built from 17 residues.

The CDR3 region is CASSLGTFREQFF. CDR3 nucleotides: TGTGCCAGCAGTTTGGGGACGTTCCGTGAGCAGTTCTTC. This chain joins TRBV12-3 or TRBV12-4 and TRBJ2-1; D possibly matches TRBD1 or TRBD2 (5 bases each). This CDR3 region has 13 residues. The V end was cut by 3 bases, the J end by 9 bases, with 12 bases between.

The chain links TRBV7-2 to TRBJ1-6; no definite D call. There are 15 residues in the CDR3. Between the trimmed V and J ends, which lost 4 bases and 6 bases, there was a span of 13 bases. The germline V gene encodes CDR1 SGHTA and CDR2 FQGNSA. The CDR3 is CASSYAAGINSPLHF. The DNA for the CDR3 is TGTGCCAGCAGCTACGCGGCAGGCATTAATTCACCCCTCCACTTT.

The chain is built from TRBV9 and TRBJ2-7, with TRBD2 as a possible D gene (6 bases). This CDR3 spans 13 amino acids. Trimming shortened V by 4 bases and J by 5 bases, and 13 bases separated the two germline ends. Per germline, CDR1 SGDLS and CDR2 YYNGEE. The CDR3 bases are TGTGCCAGCAGCTACCGGGAGAAAGACGAGCAGTACTTC. Translation gives CASSYREKDEQYF. Full variable domain (missing parts from reference TRBV9 and TRBJ2-7): DSGVTQTPKHLITATGQRVTLRCSPRSGDLSVYWYQQSLDQGLQFLIQYYNGEERAKGNILERFSAQQFPDLHSELNLSSLELGDSALYFCASSYREKDEQYFGPGTRLTVT.

This clonotype was found a few times. The J gene is TRBJ1-2, the V gene TRBV2, with D possibly being TRBD1 (5 bases). Per germline, CDR1 SNHLY and CDR2 FYNNEI. The CDR3 has 12 residues. The V and J ends lost 4 bases and 8 bases respectively, with 11 bases between them. The CDR3 loop is CASSVSREGYTF. CDR3 sequence (DNA): TGTGCCAGCAGTGTATCCAGGGAAGGCTACACCTTC. The whole variable domain, filled in from reference TRBV2 and TRBJ1-2, reads EPEVTQTPSHQVTQMGQEVILRCVPISNHLYFYWYRQILGQKVEFLVSFYNNEISEKSEIFDDQFSVERPDGSNFTLKIRSTKLEDSAMYFCASSVSREGYTFGSGTRLTVV.

V gene TRBV18 combines with J gene TRBJ2-1, with 10 bases lining up with TRBD1. Per the germline V gene, CDR1 is KGHSH and CDR2 is LQKENI. This CDR3 comprises 16 residues. The J segment lost 0 bases and the V segment lost 5 bases, leaving 4 bases of the junction unmatched. CDR3 region: CASSTRTGGSYNEQFF. The CDR3 coding sequence is TGTGCCAGCTCAACGAGGACAGGGGGCTCCTACAATGAGCAGTTCTTC.

This clonotype appeared many times. V usage is TRBV18 and J usage is TRBJ2-7; 11 bases are a match to TRBD1. Unmatched junction bases numbered 1, after V lost 3 bases and J lost 6 bases. This CDR3 is built from 13 residues. Germline V gene lookup returns CDR1 KGHSH and CDR2 LQKENI. This CDR3 reads CASSPGTGGEQYF. Written as DNA, the CDR3 is TGTGCCAGCTCACCCGGGACAGGGGGCGAGCAGTACTTC.

This clonotype has just a few counts. The CDR3 spells CASSFGRGQGDTEAFF. The CDR3 region has the DNA TGTGCCAGCAGCTTCGGTCGGGGCCAGGGAGACACTGAAGCTTTCTTT. The chain links TRBV7-8 to TRBJ1-1; the D gene is possibly TRBD1 (5 bases). V was cut by 3 bases and J by 3 bases, with 17 bases left in between. There are 16 residues in the CDR3. The germline gives CDR1 SGHVS, CDR2 FQNEAQ.

This clonotype was counted at least ten times. A read error may account for a junction end that differs from germline. This chain links TRBV2 with TRBJ2-3; 8 nucleotides line up with TRBD1. The CDR3 sequence is 13 residues long. CDR1 is SNHLY, CDR2 FYNNEI, per germline. The CDR3 DNA follows: TGTGCCAGCCTTGAGATTCGACAGGGGAGGAGGAATTTT. Translating it yields CASLEIRQGRRNF.

The rearrangement links TRBV7-3 to TRBJ2-1; 9 bases are shared with TRBD2. V shed 0 bases and J 4 bases; nucleotides not matched to a gene: 4. The CDR3 runs to 16 residues. Germline V gives CDR1 SGHTA, CDR2 FQGTGA. DNA for the CDR3: TGTGCCAGCAGCTTAACACGCAGCGGGGGGTACAATGAGCAGTTCTTC. Translating gives CASSLTRSGGYNEQFF.